This T cell receptor beta chain was retrieved from a study of CD8+ T cells in alopecia areata. Study as a whole: Tofacitinib was taken orally by treated patients, and the dose was 5 to 10 mg twice daily.

TCR sequencing used cDNA made by reverse transcription of extracted RNA. This table comes from immunoSEQ multiplex PCR, and its TCRdb copy is limited to in-frame clones, with some not included. This repertoire shows over 200,000 clones, approximately 61% found once; its top ten account for 0.45%. Alopecia areata patients gave lesional scalp punch biopsies and peripheral blood samples. PBMCs yielded sorted CD4+ and CD8+ T cells. This clone has more than one count but fewer than ten. At one end, the junction sequence differs from germline, possibly due to a read error. The sample consisted of CD4+ T cells sorted from blood, taken at week 0. The TCR originated in a human donor with alopecia areata.

CDR3 in DNA: TGTGCCACCAGCAGAGATGGAGCGGCTTCCTCCGAGCAGTACTTC. Translated, it gives CATSRDGAASSEQYF. The chain links TRBV15 to TRBJ2-7, with D possibly being TRBD2 (5 bases). The CDR3 has 15 residues. Germline CDR1 and CDR2: LNHNV and YYDKDF (reference sequence).